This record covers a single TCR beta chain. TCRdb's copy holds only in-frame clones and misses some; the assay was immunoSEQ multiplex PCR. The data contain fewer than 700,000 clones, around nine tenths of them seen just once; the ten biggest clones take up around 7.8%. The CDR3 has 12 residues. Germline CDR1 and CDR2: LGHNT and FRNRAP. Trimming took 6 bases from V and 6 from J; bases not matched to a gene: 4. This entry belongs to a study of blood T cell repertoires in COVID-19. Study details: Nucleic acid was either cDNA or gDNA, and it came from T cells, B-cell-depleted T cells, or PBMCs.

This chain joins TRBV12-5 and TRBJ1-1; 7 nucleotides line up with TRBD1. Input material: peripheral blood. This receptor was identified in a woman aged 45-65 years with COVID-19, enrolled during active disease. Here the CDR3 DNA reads TGTGCTAGTGGCGACAGGGAGGCTGAAGCTTTCTTT. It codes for CASGDREAEAFF. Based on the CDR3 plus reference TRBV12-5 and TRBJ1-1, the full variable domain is DARVTQTPRHKVTEMGQEVTMRCQPILGHNTVFWYRQTMMQGLELLAYFRNRAPLDDSGMPKDRFSAEMPDATLATLKIQPSEPRDSAVYFCASGDREAEAFFGQGTRLTVV.